The TCR beta chain described here comes from a study of T cell repertoires in cytomegalovirus infection. Study at large: CMV infection together with matching HLA type was indicated by public TCR beta signatures. Study outcomes and limitations: CMV-specific TCR beta clonotypes restricted by HLA-C dominated the ex vivo response.

TCRdb used MiXCR to reprocess the reads, holding one entry per CDR3 protein. The repertoire holds around 740,000 distinct CDR3 sequences, with 35% as singletons. Losses at the gene ends were 5 bases for V and 2 bases for J; bases not matched to a gene: 5. CDR1 and CDR2 (germline): LNHDA, SQIVND (reference sequence). CDR3 length: 14 residues. This clonotype occurred a few times. Antigen unknown. The sequenced sample was PBMCs. The chain carries TRBV19 and TRBJ2-5, with 7 bases matching TRBD1. The clonotype originates from a human donor in good health (CMV status not recorded). Some clones in this sample may be carry-over from other donors' samples. The CDR3 reads CASSWGTAQETQYF. CDR3 coding DNA: TGTGCCAGTAGTTGGGGGACAGCACAAGAGACCCAGTACTTC.